The 31 T cell receptor beta chains below all came from one sample that was sequenced in a study of cytomegalovirus exposure and HLA in healthy donors. The primer mix had 60 Vbeta and 13 Jbeta primers. Measured with immunoSEQ multiplex PCR; TCRdb has only the in-frame clones, and not every one. Of 99,000 or so clones detected, 80% to 85% appear once; the ten largest clones hold approximately 6.9%. The sequenced material came from PBMCs. The receptors derive from a man aged 25-45 years in good health and CMV-seropositive.

The J gene is TRBJ2-7, the V gene TRBV4-2; no clear D gene. The germline V gene encodes CDR1 LGHNA and CDR2 YNFKEQ. The CDR3 totals 15 residues. The V end was cut by 1 base, the J end by 2 bases, with 12 bases between. Here the CDR3 DNA reads TGTGCCAGCAGCCAAGTTGTGGGTGAGGCCTACGAGCAGTACTTC. This codes for CASSQVVGEAYEQYF.

The chain joins TRBV2 to TRBJ2-5; the match to TRBD1 covers 7 bases. After removal of 7 bases from V and 3 bases from J, the junction contained 14 bases not matched to a gene. The CDR3 runs 16 residues. Per germline, CDR1 SNHLY and CDR2 FYNNEI. Here the CDR3 DNA reads TGTGCCAGCACCGCTACACAGACAGGGTACAAAGAGACCCAGTACTTC. Translation gives CASTATQTGYKETQYF.

This clone has only a few counts. The chain recombines TRBV7-2 with TRBJ1-2; D call uncertain. V dropped 5 bases and J dropped 0 bases, with 10 bases sitting between them. CDR3 length equals 14 residues. Germline V lookup: CDR1 SGHTA, CDR2 FQGNSA. The CDR3 coding sequence is TGTGCCAGCAGCCTGACAACCACTAACTATGGCTACACCTTC. Its protein is CASSLTTTNYGYTF.

V is TRBV7-8 and J is TRBJ1-1; 7 bases agree with TRBD1. The germline V gene has CDR1 SGHVS and CDR2 FQNEAQ. This CDR3 comprises 12 residues. J lost 11 bases, V lost 5 bases, and 8 bases had no gene match. In nucleotides, the CDR3 is TGTGCCAGCAGCCCCGACAGGGTAGGTGCTTTCTTT. Protein sequence: CASSPDRVGAFF.

V is TRBV20-1 and J is TRBJ1-2; weak D call: TRBD1 (6 bases). Germline V gives CDR1 DFQATT, CDR2 SNEGSKA (reference sequence). This CDR3 comprises 11 residues. Trimming pared 3 bases from V and 6 bases from J, leaving 8 bases between. The CDR3 sequence is CSARSGDGYTF. The CDR3 DNA is TGCAGTGCTAGGTCAGGGGATGGCTACACCTTC.

The V call is TRBV10-1, the J call TRBJ2-2; 7 bases line up with TRBD1. Germline CDR1 and CDR2: WNHNN and SYGVQD (reference sequence). The J segment lost 7 bases and the V segment lost 8 bases, leaving 7 bases of the junction unmatched. The CDR3 loop spans 13 amino acids. The CDR3 DNA reads as TGCGCCAGCTCGAGACAGGGCGGCGGGGAGCTGTTTTTT. Its protein is CASSRQGGGELFF.

The chain uses TRBV7-2 and TRBJ1-4; 9 bases map to TRBD1. The J segment lost 8 bases and the V segment lost 4 bases, leaving 8 bases of the junction unmatched. CDR3 size: 15 residues. From germline, CDR1 is SGHTA and CDR2 FQGNSA. As DNA, the CDR3 is TGTGCCAGCAGCTACATACAGGGGGCGAAGGAAAAACTGTTTTTT. Protein product: CASSYIQGAKEKLFF.

This clone has a single count. As DNA, the CDR3 is TGTGCCATCAATGGGGGACAGGGTAACGGGGAGCTGTTTTTT. Translating it yields CAINGGQGNGELFF. The chain uses TRBV10-3 and TRBJ2-2; 9 nucleotides match TRBD1. Germline V gene sequence: CDR1 ENHRY, CDR2 SYGVKD. V dropped 7 bases and J dropped 7; count of bases not matched to a gene: 7. The CDR3 has 14 residues.

The chain couples TRBV2 to TRBJ1-5; D possibly corresponds to TRBD1 (5 bases). This CDR3 region has 15 residues. Trimming removed 5 bases from V and 0 bases from J, with 11 bases in between. Germline loops: CDR1 SNHLY, CDR2 FYNNEI. The CDR3: CASSHRQNSNQPQHF. The CDR3 DNA reads as TGTGCCAGCAGTCATCGACAGAATAGCAATCAGCCCCAGCATTTT.

This chain connects TRBV10-3 to TRBJ1-6; 9 nucleotides line up with TRBD1. The germline V gene encodes CDR1 ENHRY and CDR2 SYGVKD. The CDR3 consists of 17 residues. V shed 3 bases and J 0 bases; nucleotides not matched to a gene: 3. The CDR3 bases are TGTGCCATCAGTGACGTGGACAGGGGCTCCTATAATTCACCCCTCCACTTT. It is translated as CAISDVDRGSYNSPLHF.

The chain uses TRBV6-5 and TRBJ1-2, with 10 bases identical to TRBD1. V lost 2 bases to trimming and J lost 7 bases; unmatched junction nucleotides: 4. Germline CDR1 MNHEY, CDR2 SVGAGI. This CDR3 is 14 amino acids long. The CDR3 nucleotides are TGTGCCAGCAGTTACGGGACAGGGGCGGTTGGCTACACCTTC. It specifies CASSYGTGAVGYTF.

CDR3 region: CASSPVGGLRTGEQYF. The CDR3, as DNA: TGTGCCAGCAGCCCGGTCGGGGGACTACGGACCGGGGAGCAGTACTTC. The rearrangement uses TRBV5-4 and TRBJ2-7, with 7 nucleotides matching TRBD2. In germline, CDR1 is SGHNT, CDR2 YYREEE (reference sequence). V shed 4 bases and J 7 bases; nucleotides not matched to a gene: 17. The CDR3 sequence is 16 residues long.

The chain carries TRBV30 and TRBJ1-6; D possibly corresponds to TRBD1 (6 bases). Trimming took 0 bases from V and 0 from J, leaving 15 bases between them. The length of the CDR3 is 18 residues. Germline V gene lookup returns CDR1 GTSNPN and CDR2 SVGIG (reference sequence). The CDR3 nucleotides are TGTGCCTGGAGTGTATCGGGGGGCCCGAGCTCCTATAATTCACCCCTCCACTTT. Protein sequence: CAWSVSGGPSSYNSPLHF. The complete variable domain, with remaining parts taken from reference TRBV30 and TRBJ1-6, reads SQTIHQWPATLVQPVGSPLSLECTVEGTSNPNLYWYRQAAGRGLQLLFYSVGIGQISSEVPQNLSASRPQDRQFILSSKKLLLSDSGFYLCAWSVSGGPSSYNSPLHFGNGTRLTVT.

The chain employs TRBV18 and TRBJ2-4; D is unresolved. With 6 bases removed from V and 5 bases from J, the gap between germline ends came to 14 bases. Germline CDR1 reads KGHSH; CDR2 reads LQKENI. This CDR3 region has 14 residues. CDR3 protein: CASSIRVTENIQYF. The CDR3 DNA is TGTGCCAGCTCTATACGGGTTACTGAAAACATTCAGTACTTC.

The chain joins TRBV6-5 to TRBJ1-4; D possibly corresponds to TRBD1 (5 bases). Trimming cost V 5 bases and J 2 bases, with 9 bases left between them. Germline CDR1 and CDR2: MNHEY and SVGAGI. The CDR3 spans 14 residues. The CDR3 sequence: CASSPGGTNEKLFF. The CDR3 DNA follows: TGTGCCAGCAGTCCCGGGGGGACTAATGAAAAACTGTTTTTT.

The V and J genes are TRBV7-2 and TRBJ1-1; D gene ambiguous. This CDR3 has 14 amino acids. Germline values: CDR1 SGHTA, CDR2 FQGNSA. Trimming pared 8 bases from V and 0 bases from J, leaving 13 bases between. Written as DNA, the CDR3 is TGTGCCAGCCGTCGGGGAACGCTGAACACTGAAGCTTTCTTT. It yields the protein CASRRGTLNTEAFF.

The rearrangement links TRBV5-1 to TRBJ1-2, with D maybe TRBD1 (5 bases). Trimming pared 4 bases from V and 1 base from J, leaving 11 bases between. This CDR3 is 14 amino acids long. The V gene's germline CDR1 is SGHRS and CDR2 YFSETQ. The CDR3: CASSQWGDNYGYTF. For the CDR3, the DNA is TGCGCCAGCAGCCAGTGGGGGGATAACTATGGCTACACCTTC.

V and J are TRBV5-8 and TRBJ2-5, with D maybe TRBD1 (6 bases). The CDR3 contains 16 residues. Trimming removed 3 bases from V and 2 bases from J, with 17 bases in between. Germline CDR1 is SGHTS and CDR2 is YDEGEE. The CDR3 nucleotides read TGTGCCAGCAGCTACGGACAGAGCCAACAACAAGAGACCCAGTACTTC. This codes for CASSYGQSQQQETQYF.

This clone turned up a few times. This chain joins TRBV5-1 and TRBJ2-5; D possibly corresponds to TRBD1 (6 bases). The J call is doubtful: the DNA matches TRBJ2-7 better. The germline V gene encodes CDR1 SGHRS and CDR2 YFSETQ. The CDR3 spans 13 residues. CDR3: CASSPPDSYEQYF. The CDR3 region has the DNA TGCGCCAGCAGCCCCCCGGACAGCTACGAGCAGTACTTC.

The chain carries TRBV11-2 and TRBJ1-2; 11 nucleotides line up with TRBD1. Trimming took 4 bases from V and 7 from J; bases not matched to a gene: 5. The CDR3 is made up of 14 amino acids. The germline CDR1 and CDR2 sequences are SGHAT and FQNNGV. The CDR3 DNA follows: TGTGCCAGCAGCTGGGGACAGGGGGAGGGTGGCTACACCTTC. It encodes CASSWGQGEGGYTF.

A few counts support this clone. The rearrangement links TRBV5-4 to TRBJ2-1; D unresolved. Trimming stripped 4 bases from V and 0 bases from J, with 5 bases between. The CDR3 runs to 13 residues. CDR1 is SGHNT, CDR2 YYREEE, per germline (reference sequence). This CDR3 reads CASSLSSYNEQFF. The CDR3 DNA sequence: TGTGCCAGCAGCCTTAGCTCCTACAATGAGCAGTTCTTC.

This clone appeared a single time. CDR3 nucleotides: TGCGCCAGCAGCTTGGGAGGGTTTGGGAATCAGCCCCAGCATTTT. It encodes CASSLGGFGNQPQHF. The chain employs TRBV5-1 and TRBJ1-5; the D is unclear. CDR1 and CDR2 (germline): SGHRS, YFSETQ. V was pared by 0 bases and J by 4 bases, with 11 bases between. This CDR3 is 15 amino acids long. Together with reference TRBV5-1 and TRBJ1-5, the CDR3 gives the full variable domain: KAGVTQTPRYLIKTRGQQVTLSCSPISGHRSVSWYQQTPGQGLQFLFEYFSETQRNKGNFPGRFSGRQFSNSRSEMNVSTLELGDSALYLCASSLGGFGNQPQHFGDGTRLSIL.

The rearrangement joins TRBV7-2 to TRBJ2-2, with TRBD2 matching 10 bases. Looked up from germline, CDR1 is SGHTA and CDR2 is FQGNSA. CDR3 size: 15 residues. V dropped 6 bases and J dropped 5; count of bases not matched to a gene: 6. In DNA form, the CDR3 reads TGTGCCAGCAGGGAGCGGGGGGGAAAGACCGGGGAGCTGTTTTTT. This translates into CASRERGGKTGELFF.

V gene TRBV2 combines with J gene TRBJ2-1; tentative D call: TRBD1 (6 bases). This CDR3 has 14 residues. Trimming pared 6 bases from V and 7 bases from J, leaving 16 bases between. Looked up from germline, CDR1 is SNHLY and CDR2 is FYNNEI. The CDR3 DNA is TGTGCCAGCAGCCCCGAGGGGGTAGGAAATGAGCAGTTCTTC. Protein product: CASSPEGVGNEQFF.

Here the CDR3 DNA reads TGCGCCAGCAGCCAAGATTGGAGGGGAGACACTGAAGCTTTCTTT. Protein sequence: CASSQDWRGDTEAFF. This chain links TRBV4-1 with TRBJ1-1; TRBD1 is a possible D gene (5 bases). Per the germline V gene, CDR1 is MGHRA and CDR2 is YSYEKL. The CDR3 length is 15 residues. V was trimmed by 0 bases and J by 3 bases, leaving 11 bases between them.

The table lists this clone with a count of one. Written as DNA, the CDR3 is TGCGCCAGCAGCACAGGGGGAGTCAGGGAGACCCAGTACTTC. Translation: CASSTGGVRETQYF. V usage is TRBV5-1 and J usage is TRBJ2-5, with TRBD1 matching 8 bases. J was trimmed by 5 bases and V by 4 bases; bases with no gene match: 7. Germline V gene lookup returns CDR1 SGHRS and CDR2 YFSETQ. CDR3 length: 14 amino acids.

This chain uses TRBV5-5 with TRBJ2-1; D uncertain. CDR1 is SGHKS and CDR2 is YYEKEE in the germline V gene (reference sequence). V lost 0 bases, J lost 9 bases, and 10 bases lay in between. This CDR3 is 13 amino acids long. The DNA for the CDR3 is TGTGCCAGCAGCTTGGCGGTCGTTACTGAGCAGTTCTTC. Translated: CASSLAVVTEQFF. The full variable domain, in which reference TRBV5-5 and TRBJ2-1 provide the parts outside the CDR3, is DAGVTQSPTHLIKTRGQQVTLRCSPISGHKSVSWYQQVLGQGPQFIFQYYEKEERGRGNFPDRFSARQFPNYSSELNVNALLLGDSALYLCASSLAVVTEQFFGPGTRLTVL.

This clone was detected a few times. The rearrangement joins TRBV7-9 to TRBJ2-1; 7 bases align to TRBD2. Germline CDR1 SEHNR, CDR2 FQNEAQ (reference sequence). V was pared by 1 base and J by 4 bases, with 10 bases of the junction left unmatched. The CDR3 loop spans 17 amino acids. The CDR3 DNA is TGTGCCAGCAGCTTAGACGACTACGCGGGGGAGTACAATGAGCAGTTCTTC. Translated: CASSLDDYAGEYNEQFF.

The V and J genes are TRBV27 and TRBJ1-2; D perhaps matches TRBD1 (5 bases). V was shortened by 6 bases and J by 9 bases, with 14 bases between the two germline ends. CDR3 length: 12 residues. CDR1 and CDR2 from the germline V gene are MNHEY and SMNVEV (reference sequence). The CDR3: CASRTGGLSYTF. The CDR3 coding sequence is TGTGCCAGCAGAACAGGCGGATTAAGCTACACCTTC.

The rearrangement joins TRBV30 to TRBJ2-3; D is perhaps TRBD1 (6 bases). From germline, CDR1 is GTSNPN and CDR2 SVGIG (reference sequence). Between the trimmed V and J ends, which lost 3 bases and 2 bases, there was a span of 12 bases. The CDR3 contains 14 residues. In DNA, the CDR3 is TGTGCCTGGAGCTTTGGGGGCGTCACAGATACGCAGTATTTT. The encoded protein is CAWSFGGVTDTQYF.

The chain combines TRBV6-1 with TRBJ1-5; 8 bases are a match to TRBD1. The CDR3 length is 17 residues. The junction had 17 bases not matched to a gene; V was cut back by 4 bases and J by 9 bases. Per germline, CDR1 MNHNS and CDR2 SASEGT. The CDR3 sequence is CASSGSGRGQDHRPQHF. As DNA, the CDR3 is TGTGCCAGCAGTGGATCCGGAAGGGGACAGGACCATCGGCCCCAGCATTTT.